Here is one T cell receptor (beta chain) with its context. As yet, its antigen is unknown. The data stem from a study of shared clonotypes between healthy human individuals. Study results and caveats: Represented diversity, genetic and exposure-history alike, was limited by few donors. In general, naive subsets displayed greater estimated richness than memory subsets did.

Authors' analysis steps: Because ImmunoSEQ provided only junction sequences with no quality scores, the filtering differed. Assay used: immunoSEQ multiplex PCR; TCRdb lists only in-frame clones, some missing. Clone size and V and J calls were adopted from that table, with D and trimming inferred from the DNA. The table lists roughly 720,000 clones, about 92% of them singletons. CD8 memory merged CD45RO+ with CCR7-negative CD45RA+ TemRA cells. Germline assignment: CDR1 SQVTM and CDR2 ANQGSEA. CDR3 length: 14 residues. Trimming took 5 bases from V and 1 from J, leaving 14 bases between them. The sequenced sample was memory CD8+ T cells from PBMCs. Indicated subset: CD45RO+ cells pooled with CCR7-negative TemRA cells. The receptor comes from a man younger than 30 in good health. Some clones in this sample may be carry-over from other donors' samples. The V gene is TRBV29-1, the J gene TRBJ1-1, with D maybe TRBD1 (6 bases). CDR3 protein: CSVTQGWGNTEAFF. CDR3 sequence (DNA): TGCAGCGTTACTCAGGGGTGGGGGAACACTGAAGCTTTCTTT. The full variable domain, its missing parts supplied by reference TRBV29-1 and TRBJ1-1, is SAVISQKPSRDICQRGTSLTIQCQVDSQVTMMFWYRQQPGQSLTLIATANQGSEATYESGFVIDKFPISRPNLTFSTLTVSNMSPEDSSIYLCSVTQGWGNTEAFFGQGTRLTVV.